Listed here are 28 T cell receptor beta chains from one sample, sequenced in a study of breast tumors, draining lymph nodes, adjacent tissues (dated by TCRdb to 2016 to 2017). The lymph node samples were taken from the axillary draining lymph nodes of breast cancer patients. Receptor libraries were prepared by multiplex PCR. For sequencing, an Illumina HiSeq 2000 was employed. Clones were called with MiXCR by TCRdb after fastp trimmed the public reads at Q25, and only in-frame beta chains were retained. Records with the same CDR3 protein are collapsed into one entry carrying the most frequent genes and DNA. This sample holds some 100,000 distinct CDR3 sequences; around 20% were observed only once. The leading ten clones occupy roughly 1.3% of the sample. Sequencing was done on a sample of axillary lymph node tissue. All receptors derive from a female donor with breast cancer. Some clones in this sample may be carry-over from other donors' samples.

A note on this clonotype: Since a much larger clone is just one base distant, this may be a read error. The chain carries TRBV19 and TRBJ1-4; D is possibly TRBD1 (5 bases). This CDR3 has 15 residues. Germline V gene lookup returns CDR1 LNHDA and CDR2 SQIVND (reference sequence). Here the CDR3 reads CASSIQTGPNKKLFF. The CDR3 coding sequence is TGTGCCAGTAGTATACAAACAGGTCCTAATAAAAAACTGTTTTTT.

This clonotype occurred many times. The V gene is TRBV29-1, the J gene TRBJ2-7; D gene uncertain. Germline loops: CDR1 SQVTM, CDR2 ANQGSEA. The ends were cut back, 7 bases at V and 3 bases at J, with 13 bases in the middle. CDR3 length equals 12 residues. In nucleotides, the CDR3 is TGCAGCGCCTTCGGGCACGACTACGAGCAGTACTTC. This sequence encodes CSAFGHDYEQYF.

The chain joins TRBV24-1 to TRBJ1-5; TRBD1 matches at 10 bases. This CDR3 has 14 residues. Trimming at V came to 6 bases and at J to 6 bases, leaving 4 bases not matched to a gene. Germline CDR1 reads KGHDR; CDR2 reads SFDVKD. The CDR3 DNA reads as TGTGCCACCAGTCGAGGACAGGGGGGTCAGCCCCAGCATTTT. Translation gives CATSRGQGGQPQHF.

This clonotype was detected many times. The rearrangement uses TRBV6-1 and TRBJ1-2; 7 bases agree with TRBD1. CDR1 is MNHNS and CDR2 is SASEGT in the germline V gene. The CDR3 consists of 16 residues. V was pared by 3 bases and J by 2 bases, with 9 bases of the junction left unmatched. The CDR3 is CASSDPYRDSNYGYTF. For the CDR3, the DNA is TGTGCCAGCAGTGACCCTTACCGGGACAGCAACTATGGCTACACCTTC.

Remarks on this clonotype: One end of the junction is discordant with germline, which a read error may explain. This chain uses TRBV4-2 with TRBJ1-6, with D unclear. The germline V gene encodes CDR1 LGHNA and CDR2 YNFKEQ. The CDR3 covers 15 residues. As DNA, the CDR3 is TGTGTCAGCAGCCAAGATAGATTGGACCGATCACCCCTCCACTTT. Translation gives CVSSQDRLDRSPLHF.

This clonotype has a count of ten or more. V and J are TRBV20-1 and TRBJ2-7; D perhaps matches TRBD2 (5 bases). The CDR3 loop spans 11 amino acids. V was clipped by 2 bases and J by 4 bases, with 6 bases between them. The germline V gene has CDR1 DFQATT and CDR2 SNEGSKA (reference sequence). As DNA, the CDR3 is TGCAGTGCTAGACTAGCTTACGAGCAGTACTTC. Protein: CSARLAYEQYF.

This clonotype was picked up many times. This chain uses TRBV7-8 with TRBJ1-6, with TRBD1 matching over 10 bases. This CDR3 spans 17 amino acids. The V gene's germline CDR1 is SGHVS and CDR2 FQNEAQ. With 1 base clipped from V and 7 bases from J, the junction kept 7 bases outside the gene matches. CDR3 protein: CASSLGLGTGVNSPLHF. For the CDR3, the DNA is TGTGCCAGCAGCTTAGGACTCGGGACAGGGGTAAATTCACCCCTCCACTTT.

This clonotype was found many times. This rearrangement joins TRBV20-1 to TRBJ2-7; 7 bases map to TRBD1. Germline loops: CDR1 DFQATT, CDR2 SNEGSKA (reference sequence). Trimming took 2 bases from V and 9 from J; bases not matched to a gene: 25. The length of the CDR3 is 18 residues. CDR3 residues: CSARIRGRRTGDSLWQYF. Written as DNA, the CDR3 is TGCAGTGCTAGAATACGAGGTCGTAGGACAGGCGATTCCCTTTGGCAGTACTTC.

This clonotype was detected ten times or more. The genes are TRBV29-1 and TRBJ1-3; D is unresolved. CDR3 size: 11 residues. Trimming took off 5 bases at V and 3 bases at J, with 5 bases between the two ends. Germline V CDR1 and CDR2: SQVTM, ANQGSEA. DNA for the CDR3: TGCAGCGTTTCTGGTGGAAACACCATATATTTT. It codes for CSVSGGNTIYF.

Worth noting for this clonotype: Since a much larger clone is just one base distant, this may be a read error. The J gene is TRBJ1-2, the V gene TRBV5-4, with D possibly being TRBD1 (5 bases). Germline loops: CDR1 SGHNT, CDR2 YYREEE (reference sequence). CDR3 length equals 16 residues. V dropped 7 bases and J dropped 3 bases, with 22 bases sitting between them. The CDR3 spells CASGQFTGTNDYGYTF. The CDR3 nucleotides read TGTGCCAGCGGCCAATTTACCGGGACGAATGACTATGGCTACACCTTC.

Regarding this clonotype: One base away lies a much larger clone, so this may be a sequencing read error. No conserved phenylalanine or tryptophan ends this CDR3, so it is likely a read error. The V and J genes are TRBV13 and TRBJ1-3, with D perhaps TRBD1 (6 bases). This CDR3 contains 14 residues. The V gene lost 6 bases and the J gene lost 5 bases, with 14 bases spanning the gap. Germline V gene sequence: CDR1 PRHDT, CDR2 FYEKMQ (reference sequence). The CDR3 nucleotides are TGTGCCAGCAGTTTACAGGGCCCAAGAAACACCATATATCTT. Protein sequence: CASSLQGPRNTIYL.

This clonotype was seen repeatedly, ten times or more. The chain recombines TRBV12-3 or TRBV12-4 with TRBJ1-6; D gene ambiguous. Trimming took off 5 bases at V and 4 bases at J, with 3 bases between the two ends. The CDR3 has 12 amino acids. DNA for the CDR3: TGTGCCAGCAGTCCTTATAATTCACCCCTCCACTTT. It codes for CASSPYNSPLHF.

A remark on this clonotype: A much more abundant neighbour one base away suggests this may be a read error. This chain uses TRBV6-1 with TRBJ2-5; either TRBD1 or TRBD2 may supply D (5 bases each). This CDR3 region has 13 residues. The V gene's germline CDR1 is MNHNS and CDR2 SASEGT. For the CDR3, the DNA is TGTGCCAGCCTTAAGGGCCTGGGGGAGACCCAGCACTTC. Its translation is CASLKGLGETQHF.

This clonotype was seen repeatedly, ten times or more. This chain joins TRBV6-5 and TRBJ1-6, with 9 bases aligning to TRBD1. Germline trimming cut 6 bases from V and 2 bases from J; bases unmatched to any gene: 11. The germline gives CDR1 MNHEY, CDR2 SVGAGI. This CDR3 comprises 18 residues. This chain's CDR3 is CASRPGQGMRAYNSPLHF. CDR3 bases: TGTGCCAGCAGGCCCGGACAGGGGATGAGGGCCTATAATTCACCCCTCCACTTT.

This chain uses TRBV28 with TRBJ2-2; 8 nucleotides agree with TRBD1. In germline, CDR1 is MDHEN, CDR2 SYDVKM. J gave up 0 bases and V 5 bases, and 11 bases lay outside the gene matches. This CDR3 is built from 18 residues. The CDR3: CASSTRQGISPNTGELFF. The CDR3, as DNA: TGTGCCAGCAGTACCAGACAGGGGATAAGTCCGAACACCGGGGAGCTGTTTTTT.

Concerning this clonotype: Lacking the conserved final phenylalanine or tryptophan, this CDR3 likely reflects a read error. The CDR3 sequence is CASSPRDRVSSGANVLTS. CDR3 DNA: TGTGCCAGCAGCCCCCGGGACAGGGTATCCTCTGGGGCCAACGTCCTGACTTCC. The rearrangement uses TRBV7-9 and TRBJ2-6, with TRBD1 matching over 9 bases. Losses at the gene ends were 5 bases for V and 0 bases for J; bases not matched to a gene: 8. The CDR3 has 18 amino acids. Germline CDR1 is SEHNR and CDR2 is FQNEAQ (reference sequence).

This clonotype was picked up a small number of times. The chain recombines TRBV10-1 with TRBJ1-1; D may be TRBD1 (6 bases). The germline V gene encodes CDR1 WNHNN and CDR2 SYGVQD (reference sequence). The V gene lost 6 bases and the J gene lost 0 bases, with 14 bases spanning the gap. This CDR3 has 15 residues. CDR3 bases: TGCGCCAGCAGGGAGGGGGTACGTCTGAACACTGAAGCTTTCTTT. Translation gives CASREGVRLNTEAFF.

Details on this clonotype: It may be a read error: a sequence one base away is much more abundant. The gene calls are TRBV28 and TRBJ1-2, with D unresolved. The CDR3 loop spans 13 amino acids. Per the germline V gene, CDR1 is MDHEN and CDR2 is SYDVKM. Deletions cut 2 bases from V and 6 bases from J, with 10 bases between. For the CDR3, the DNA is TGTGCCAGCAGTTTAAGCCACCACCATGGCTACACCTTC. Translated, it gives CASSLSHHHGYTF.

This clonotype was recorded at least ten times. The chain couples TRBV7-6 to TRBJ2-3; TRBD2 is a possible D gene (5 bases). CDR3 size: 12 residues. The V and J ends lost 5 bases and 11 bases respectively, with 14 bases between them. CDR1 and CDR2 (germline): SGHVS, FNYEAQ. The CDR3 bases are TGTGCCAGCAGCCCAAGGGCGGGTGGGCAGTATTTT. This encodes CASSPRAGGQYF. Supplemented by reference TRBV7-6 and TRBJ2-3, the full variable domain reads GAGVSQSPRYKVTKRGQDVALRCDPISGHVSLYWYRQALGQGPEFLTYFNYEAQQDKSGLPNDRFSAERPEGSISTLTIQRTEQRDSAMYRCASSPRAGGQYFGPGTRLTVL.

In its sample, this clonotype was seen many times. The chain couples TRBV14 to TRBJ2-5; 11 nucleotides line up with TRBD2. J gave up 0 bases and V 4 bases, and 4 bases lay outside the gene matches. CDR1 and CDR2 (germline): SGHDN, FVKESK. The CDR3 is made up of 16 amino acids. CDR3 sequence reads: CASSLPGLADQETQYF. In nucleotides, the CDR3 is TGTGCCAGCAGCCTCCCGGGACTAGCGGACCAAGAGACCCAGTACTTC.

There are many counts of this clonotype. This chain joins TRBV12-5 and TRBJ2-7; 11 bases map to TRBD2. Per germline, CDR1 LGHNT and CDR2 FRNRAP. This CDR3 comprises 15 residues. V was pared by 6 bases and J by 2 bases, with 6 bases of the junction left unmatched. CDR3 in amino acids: CASGPLAGGPYEQYF. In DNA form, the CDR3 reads TGTGCTAGTGGACCTCTAGCGGGGGGCCCCTACGAGCAGTACTTC. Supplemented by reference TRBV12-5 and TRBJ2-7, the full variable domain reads DARVTQTPRHKVTEMGQEVTMRCQPILGHNTVFWYRQTMMQGLELLAYFRNRAPLDDSGMPKDRFSAEMPDATLATLKIQPSEPRDSAVYFCASGPLAGGPYEQYFGPGTRLTVT.

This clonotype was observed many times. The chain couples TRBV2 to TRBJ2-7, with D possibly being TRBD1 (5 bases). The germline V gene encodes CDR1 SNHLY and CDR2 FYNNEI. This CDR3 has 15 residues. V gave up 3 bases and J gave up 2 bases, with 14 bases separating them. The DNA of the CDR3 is TGTGCCAGCAGTGAGTCATCAGTACAGGCCTACGAGCAGTACTTC. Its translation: CASSESSVQAYEQYF.

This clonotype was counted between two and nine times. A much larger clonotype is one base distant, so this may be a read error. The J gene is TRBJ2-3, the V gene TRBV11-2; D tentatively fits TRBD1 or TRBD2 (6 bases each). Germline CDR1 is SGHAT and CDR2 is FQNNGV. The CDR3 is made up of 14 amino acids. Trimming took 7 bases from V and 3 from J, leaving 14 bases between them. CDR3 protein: CASISGATTDTQYF. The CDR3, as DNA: TGTGCCAGCATCTCGGGGGCTACGACAGATACGCAGTATTTT.

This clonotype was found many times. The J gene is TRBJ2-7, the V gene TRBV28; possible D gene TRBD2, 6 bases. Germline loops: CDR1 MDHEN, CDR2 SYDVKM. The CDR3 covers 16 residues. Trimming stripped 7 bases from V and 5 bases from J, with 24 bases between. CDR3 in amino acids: CASKSAGQGKAHEQYF. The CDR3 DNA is TGTGCCAGCAAGTCCGCGGGGCAGGGTAAGGCTCACGAGCAGTACTTC.

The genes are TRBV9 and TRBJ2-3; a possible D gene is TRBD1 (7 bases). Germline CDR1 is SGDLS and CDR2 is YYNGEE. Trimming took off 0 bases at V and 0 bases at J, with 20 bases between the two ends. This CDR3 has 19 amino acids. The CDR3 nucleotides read TGTGCCAGCAGCGTAGAACCCGGTGGAGGGGGCGGTAGCACAGATACGCAGTATTTT. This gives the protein CASSVEPGGGGGSTDTQYF.

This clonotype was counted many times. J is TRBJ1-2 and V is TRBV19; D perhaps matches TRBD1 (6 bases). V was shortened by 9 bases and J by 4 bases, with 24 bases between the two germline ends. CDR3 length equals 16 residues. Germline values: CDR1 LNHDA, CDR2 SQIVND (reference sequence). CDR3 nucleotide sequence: TGTGCCAGCTCCGGGGGCAGGGGAAGCTCAACCTATGGCTACACCTTC. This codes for CASSGGRGSSTYGYTF.

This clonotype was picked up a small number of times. CDR3 coding DNA: TGCGCCAGCAGCTTGAAAATGTCGGCGATTAACACCGGGGAGCTGTTTTTT. Its translation is CASSLKMSAINTGELFF. The chain has TRBV5-1 and TRBJ2-2; unclear D gene. V was trimmed by 1 base and J by 2 bases, leaving 15 bases between them. Germline V gives CDR1 SGHRS, CDR2 YFSETQ. CDR3 length: 17 amino acids.

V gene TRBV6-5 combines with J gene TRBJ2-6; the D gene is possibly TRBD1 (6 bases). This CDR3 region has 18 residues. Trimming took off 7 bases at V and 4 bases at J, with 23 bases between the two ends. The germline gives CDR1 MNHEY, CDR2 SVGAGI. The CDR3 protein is CASKVGLKGVGGANVLTF. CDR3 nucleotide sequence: TGTGCCAGCAAAGTGGGGCTAAAGGGGGTTGGAGGGGCCAACGTCCTGACTTTC.